This passage covers 5 T cell receptor beta chains from one sample sequenced in a study of T cell responses to AZD1222 COVID-19 vaccine. TCRdb's copy holds only in-frame clones and misses some; the assay was immunoSEQ multiplex PCR. This sample has over 90,000 clones, with roughly 88% found just once. The sample was peripheral blood, taken on day 0 of AZD1222 vaccination. These TCRs come from an adult in good health.

A word on this clone: Other DNA sequences within the sample encode an identical CDR3. The rearrangement links TRBV3-1 (or the pseudogene TRBV3-2) to TRBJ1-1; no reliable D call. The germline V gene has CDR1 LGHDT and CDR2 YNNKEL (reference sequence). With 1 base removed from V and 0 bases from J, the gap between germline ends came to 3 bases. The CDR3 sequence is 13 residues long. Written as DNA, the CDR3 is TGTGCCAGCAGCCAAGTAGTGAACACTGAAGCTTTCTTT. This encodes CASSQVVNTEAFF.

V and J are TRBV9 and TRBJ2-2; 8 bases map to TRBD2. This CDR3 has 16 amino acids. The germline CDR1 and CDR2 sequences are SGDLS and YYNGEE. V was pared by 4 bases and J by 2 bases, with 7 bases of the junction left unmatched. The CDR3 bases are TGTGCCAGCAGCCCCGGACTAGCCGTAAACACCGGGGAGCTGTTTTTT. Translated, it gives CASSPGLAVNTGELFF.

This clone is a singleton in its sample. The chain is built from TRBV11-1 and TRBJ2-7, with D unclear. CDR3 size: 14 residues. Germline loops: CDR1 SGHAT, CDR2 FQDESV (reference sequence). Deletions cut 6 bases from V and 0 bases from J, with 12 bases between. The CDR3 DNA is TGTGCCAGCAGAAGGACGCCCAGCTCCTACGAGCAGTACTTC. Protein product: CASRRTPSSYEQYF.

V and J are TRBV11-3 and TRBJ2-1; D is perhaps TRBD2 (6 bases). Germline lookup yields CDR1 SGHNT and CDR2 YENEEA. V lost 0 bases, J lost 7 bases, and 19 bases lay in between. The CDR3 is made up of 17 amino acids. This CDR3 is CASSLDSLGAGRNEQFF. The CDR3 DNA is TGTGCCAGCAGCTTAGATTCGCTTGGGGCGGGACGGAATGAGCAGTTCTTC.

CDR3 nucleotides: TGTGCCAGCAGTGAACAGGGCGGCAGCACTGAAGCTTTCTTT. As protein: CASSEQGGSTEAFF. The rearrangement uses TRBV25-1 and TRBJ1-1; maybe TRBD1 (5 bases). From germline, CDR1 is MGHDK and CDR2 SYGVNS. The germline V and J ends were trimmed by 2 bases and 4 bases, with 11 bases remaining between them. The CDR3 is made up of 14 amino acids.